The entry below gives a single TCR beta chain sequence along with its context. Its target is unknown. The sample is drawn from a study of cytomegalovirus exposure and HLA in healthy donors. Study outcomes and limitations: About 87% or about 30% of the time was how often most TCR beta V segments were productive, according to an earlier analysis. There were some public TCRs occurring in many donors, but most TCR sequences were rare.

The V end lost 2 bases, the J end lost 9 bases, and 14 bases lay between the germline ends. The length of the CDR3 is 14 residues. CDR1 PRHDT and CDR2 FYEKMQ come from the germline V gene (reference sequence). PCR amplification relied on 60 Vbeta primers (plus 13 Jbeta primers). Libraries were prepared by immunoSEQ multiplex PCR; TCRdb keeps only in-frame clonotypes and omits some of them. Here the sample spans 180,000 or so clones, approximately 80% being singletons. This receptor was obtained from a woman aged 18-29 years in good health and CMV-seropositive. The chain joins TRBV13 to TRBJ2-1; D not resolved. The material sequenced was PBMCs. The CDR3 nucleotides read TGTGCCAGCAGCTTACGTATTACTGCGGCTGAGCAGTTCTTC. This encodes CASSLRITAAEQFF. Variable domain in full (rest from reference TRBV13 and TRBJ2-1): AAGVIQSPRHLIKEKRETATLKCYPIPRHDTVYWYQQGPGQDPQFLISFYEKMQSDKGSIPDRFSAQQFSDYHSELNMSSLELGDSALYFCASSLRITAAEQFFGPGTRLTVL.